These T cell receptor beta chains were read from a single sample in a study of blood T cell repertoires in COVID-19. TCRdb keeps only in-frame clones here, not all; method: immunoSEQ multiplex PCR. The data contain about 410,000 clones, about nine tenths of them singletons. The material sequenced was peripheral blood. The receptors were sampled from a woman under 40 with active or convalescent COVID-19. The CDR3 runs from the conserved cysteine through the conserved F or W. D genes are given only for firm matches. Not every row has a clone size; where given, it reads once, few, many or a size class.

d_gene	v_gene	abundance	j_gene	CDR3aa	CDR3nt
TRBD2	TRBV19	-	TRBJ2-3	CASSIGFERGALDTQYF	TGTGCCAGTAGTATAGGTTTCGAGCGGGGGGCTCTTGATACGCAGTATTTT
-	TRBV28	-	TRBJ1-1	CASSLGIGRRAEAFF	TGTGCCAGCAGTTTAGGGATCGGCCGGAGGGCTGAAGCTTTCTTT
-	TRBV18	-	TRBJ1-3	CASSPAGGSGNTIYF	TGTGCCAGCTCACCAGCGGGGGGGAGTGGAAACACCATATATTTT
-	TRBV5-1	-	TRBJ1-1	CASSLGTPGGTEAFF	TGCGCCAGCAGCTTGGGGACACCCGGGGGGACTGAAGCTTTCTTT
TRBD2	TRBV7-9	once	TRBJ2-2	CASSKLAGDTGELFF	TGTGCCAGCAGCAAGCTAGCGGGGGACACCGGGGAGCTGTTTTTT
TRBD1	TRBV6-1	-	TRBJ1-6	CASSHADRANSPLHF	TGTGCCAGCAGTCACGCCGACAGGGCGAATTCACCCCTCCACTTT
TRBD2	TRBV7-9	-	TRBJ2-1	CASSPGTSGYNEQFF	TGTGCCAGCAGCCCAGGGACTAGCGGATACAATGAGCAGTTCTTC
TRBD1	TRBV5-6	-	TRBJ2-5	CASSGDRGFQETQYF	TGTGCCAGCAGCGGGGACAGGGGATTCCAAGAGACCCAGTACTTC
-	TRBV20-1	-	TRBJ2-7	CSASEVNEQYF	TGCAGTGCGAGCGAGGTCAACGAGCAGTACTTC
TRBD2	TRBV19	-	TRBJ2-1	CASSTARLAGVVEQFF	TGTGCCAGTAGTACCGCACGACTAGCCGGGGTGGTCGAGCAGTTCTTC
TRBD1	TRBV25-1	-	TRBJ1-1	CASRTHGQGLNTEAFF	TGTGCCAGCAGAACCCACGGACAGGGCCTGAACACTGAAGCTTTCTTT
-	TRBV4-1	-	TRBJ1-5	CASSQDGQGTYSNQPQHF	TGCGCCAGCAGCCAAGATGGGCAGGGAACCTATAGCAATCAGCCCCAGCATTTT
-	TRBV6-5	few	TRBJ1-5	CASSLGGHSNQPQHF	TGTGCCAGCAGTTTAGGGGGTCATAGCAATCAGCCCCAGCATTTT
-	TRBV5-1	-	TRBJ2-2	CASSLVTGSVNTGELFF	TGCGCCAGCAGCTTGGTAACAGGGTCGGTGAACACCGGGGAGCTGTTTTTT
TRBD1	TRBV6-1	-	TRBJ2-7	CASSDNRGVYEQYF	TGTGCCAGCAGTGATAACAGGGGTGTTTACGAGCAGTACTTC
TRBD1	TRBV29-1	-	TRBJ2-1	CSAVDRGRNEQFF	TGCAGCGCCGTGGACAGGGGGCGGAATGAGCAGTTCTTC
-	TRBV30	-	TRBJ1-1	CAWGRVNTEAFF	TGTGCCTGGGGCAGGGTGAACACTGAAGCTTTCTTT
-	TRBV4-1	-	TRBJ2-1	CASSQAGINEQFF	TGCGCCAGCAGCCAAGCCGGGATCAATGAGCAGTTCTTC
TRBD1	TRBV5-6	-	TRBJ1-4	CASSRQGQGHEKLFF	TGTGCCAGCAGTAGACAGGGACAGGGACATGAAAAACTGTTTTTT
-	TRBV19	-	TRBJ2-3	CASKSPRHFSKTDTQYF	TGTGCCAGCAAGTCACCGCGTCATTTTTCCAAGACAGATACGCAGTATTTT
TRBD1	TRBV19	-	TRBJ2-1	CASSILAGGISSYNEQFF	TGTGCCAGTAGTATTTTGGCAGGGGGAATTAGCTCCTACAATGAGCAGTTCTTC
-	TRBV7-2	-	TRBJ2-7	CASSLVAGTYEQYF	TGTGCCAGCAGCTTAGTTGCGGGAACCTACGAGCAGTACTTC
-	TRBV18	-	TRBJ2-7	CASSPPSAGPNEQYF	TGTGCCAGCTCACCACCGTCGGCAGGGCCCAACGAGCAGTACTTC
-	TRBV19	-	TRBJ2-1	CASSTGAGGFPYNEQFF	TGTGCCAGTAGTACGGGGGCAGGGGGGTTTCCCTACAATGAGCAGTTCTTC
TRBD1	TRBV5-1	-	TRBJ1-6	CASSLGDRGLGSPLHF	TGCGCCAGCAGCTTGGGGGACAGGGGGCTTGGATCACCCCTCCACTTT
-	TRBV30	-	TRBJ1-1	CAWSQGYTEAFF	TGTGCCTGGAGCCAGGGGTACACTGAAGCTTTCTTT
TRBD2	TRBV5-4	-	TRBJ2-1	CASSPGTSGNNEQFF	TGTGCCAGCAGCCCCGGGACTAGCGGGAACAATGAGCAGTTCTTC
-	TRBV2	once	TRBJ2-7	CASSVLSTYEQYF	TGTGCCAGCAGTGTTCTAAGCACCTACGAGCAGTACTTC
TRBD2	TRBV4-2	-	TRBJ2-3	CASSQESSGGAVSDTQYF	TGTGCCAGCAGCCAAGAGTCAAGCGGGGGGGCCGTATCAGATACGCAGTATTTT
-	TRBV19	-	TRBJ1-1	CASSPRTGMNTEAFF	TGTGCCAGTAGTCCTCGAACAGGGATGAACACTGAAGCTTTCTTT
TRBD1	TRBV9	-	TRBJ1-1	CASSVGLGVGQGATEAFF	TGTGCCAGCAGCGTAGGCTTAGGCGTAGGACAGGGTGCGACTGAAGCTTTCTTT
-	TRBV2	once	TRBJ1-2	CASRAANYGYTF	TGTGCCAGCAGGGCCGCTAACTATGGCTACACCTTC
TRBD1	TRBV6-1	few	TRBJ1-2	CASSEAGQGASGYTF	TGTGCCAGCAGTGAAGCTGGGCAGGGGGCGTCTGGCTACACCTTC
-	TRBV2	-	TRBJ2-1	CASSGTGYEQFF	TGTGCCAGCAGCGGAACGGGATATGAGCAGTTCTTC
-	TRBV3-1/TRBV3-2	-	TRBJ2-5	CASSPSYPRGAVETQYF	TGTGCCAGCAGCCCCTCATATCCCAGGGGCGCGGTAGAGACCCAGTACTTC
-	TRBV5-5	-	TRBJ2-2	CASTTRGPNTGELFF	TGTGCCAGCACCACCAGGGGTCCGAACACCGGGGAGCTGTTTTTT
TRBD1	TRBV4-1	-	TRBJ1-3	CASSQGTGAGNTIYF	TGCGCCAGCAGCCAAGGGACAGGGGCTGGAAACACCATATATTTT
TRBD1	TRBV13	-	TRBJ1-6	CASSLFGTDNSPLHF	TGTGCCAGCAGCTTATTTGGGACAGACAATTCACCCCTCCACTTT
-	TRBV4-1	once	TRBJ1-4	CASSQDPPGDEKLFF	TGCGCCAGCAGCCAAGATCCACCAGGGGATGAAAAACTGTTTTTT
TRBD2	TRBV2	-	TRBJ2-1	CASSVGSGRAVSYNEQFF	TGTGCCAGCAGTGTCGGTAGCGGGAGGGCCGTATCCTACAATGAGCAGTTCTTC
-	TRBV6-5	-	TRBJ1-1	CASTDLVWPEAFF	TGTGCCAGCACCGACTTGGTCTGGCCTGAAGCTTTCTTT
-	TRBV21-1	-	TRBJ1-3	CASTLGNTIYF	TGTGCCAGCACCCTAGGAAACACCATATATTTT
TRBD1	TRBV5-1	-	TRBJ1-5	CASSPGTDYSNQPQHF	TGCGCCAGCAGCCCGGGGACAGATTATAGCAATCAGCCCCAGCATTTT
-	TRBV15	once	TRBJ2-1	CATSRKRTDEQFF	TGTGCCACCAGCAGAAAAAGGACAGATGAGCAGTTCTTC
TRBD1	TRBV7-2	once	TRBJ1-2	CASSATGVARGYTF	TGTGCCAGCAGCGCAACAGGGGTAGCTCGAGGCTACACCTTC
TRBD1	TRBV19	-	TRBJ2-2	CATDRGMNTGELFF	TGTGCCACAGACAGGGGCATGAACACCGGGGAGCTGTTTTTT
TRBD2	TRBV10-3	once	TRBJ2-2	CAIRNRTSELMNTGELFF	TGTGCCATCAGAAACAGGACTAGCGAGCTCATGAACACCGGGGAGCTGTTTTTT